These 16 T cell receptor beta chains were sequenced from one sample in a study of blood T cell repertoires in COVID-19. The table came from immunoSEQ multiplex PCR; TCRdb's copy has only in-frame clones and leaves some out. The sample holds about 280,000 clones, 86% seen once. The sample taken for sequencing was peripheral blood. Every receptor here comes from a man in his forties or fifties with active or convalescent COVID-19.

The V gene is TRBV7-6, the J gene TRBJ2-5, with 14 bases identical to TRBD2. The CDR3 is made up of 17 amino acids. Per germline, CDR1 SGHVS and CDR2 FNYEAQ. After removal of 6 bases from V and 4 bases from J, the junction contained 10 bases not matched to a gene. The CDR3, as DNA: TGTGCCAGCAGTTACGGACTAGCGGGAGGTGTAGGAGAGACCCAGTACTTC. This translates into CASSYGLAGGVGETQYF.

The chain has TRBV2 and TRBJ2-2; 8 bases fit TRBD1. J gave up 2 bases and V 6 bases, and 14 bases lay outside the gene matches. The CDR3 runs 18 residues. Germline CDR1 and CDR2: SNHLY and FYNNEI. In nucleotides, the CDR3 is TGTGCCAGCAGAGACCGCGGGACAGGCGCTACTAACACCGGGGAGCTGTTTTTT. It translates to CASRDRGTGATNTGELFF. Variable domain in full (rest from reference TRBV2 and TRBJ2-2): EPEVTQTPSHQVTQMGQEVILRCVPISNHLYFYWYRQILGQKVEFLVSFYNNEISEKSEIFDDQFSVERPDGSNFTLKIRSTKLEDSAMYFCASRDRGTGATNTGELFFGEGSRLTVL.

The chain recombines TRBV11-2 with TRBJ2-3; D may be TRBD2 (6 bases). The CDR3 totals 18 residues. Per germline, CDR1 SGHAT and CDR2 FQNNGV. Trimming cost V 1 base and J 0 bases, with 17 bases left between them. The chain's CDR3 is CASSLGSGGTSSTDTQYF. The CDR3 nucleotides read TGTGCCAGCAGCTTAGGTTCAGGAGGGACCTCTAGCACAGATACGCAGTATTTT. Full variable domain (outside the CDR3, taken from reference TRBV11-2 and TRBJ2-3): EAGVAQSPRYKIIEKRQSVAFWCNPISGHATLYWYQQILGQGPKLLIQFQNNGVVDDSQLPKDRFSAERLKGVDSTLKIQPAKLEDSAVYLCASSLGSGGTSSTDTQYFGPGTRLTVL.

The chain combines TRBV19 with TRBJ1-5; TRBD1 matches at 10 bases. With V trimmed by 4 bases and J by 7 bases, 4 bases remained unmatched. CDR1 and CDR2 from the germline V gene are LNHDA and SQIVND (reference sequence). The CDR3 is 14 amino acids. CDR3 bases: TGTGCCAGTAGTACGACAGGGGGCGGGCAGCCCCAGCATTTT. Amino acids: CASSTTGGGQPQHF.

The rearrangement uses TRBV7-9 and TRBJ2-3, with TRBD2 matching over 8 bases. This CDR3 is built from 19 residues. The V and J ends lost 6 bases and 3 bases, in that order; junction bases with no gene match: 20. Germline-derived CDR1 and CDR2 are SEHNR and FQNEAQ (reference sequence). The CDR3 DNA reads TGTGCCAGCAGTTCATTATCCAGCGGGGGCGCCGGGGGGACAGATACGCAGTATTTT. It encodes CASSSLSSGGAGGTDTQYF.

The chain couples TRBV5-5 to TRBJ1-2; D gene unclear. Trimming removed 0 bases from V and 8 bases from J, with 11 bases in between. The CDR3 has 13 amino acids. The germline V gene encodes CDR1 SGHKS and CDR2 YYEKEE (reference sequence). CDR3 residues: CASSLELLGGYTF. The CDR3 DNA follows: TGTGCCAGCAGCTTGGAGCTTCTAGGAGGCTACACCTTC.

This clone was recorded only once. This chain uses TRBV27 with TRBJ1-1; no definite D call. CDR1 and CDR2 (germline): MNHEY, SMNVEV (reference sequence). The CDR3 extends over 13 amino acids. V dropped 5 bases and J dropped 4 bases, with 11 bases sitting between them. Written as DNA, the CDR3 is TGTGCCAGCAGTAGAGGCCTGAGCACTGAAGCTTTCTTT. Translating it yields CASSRGLSTEAFF.

The rearrangement links TRBV13 to TRBJ2-4, with 8 nucleotides matching TRBD1. V trimming: 5 bases; J trimming: 7 bases; junction bases outside the gene matches: 7. The CDR3 covers 14 residues. Germline-derived CDR1 and CDR2 are PRHDT and FYEKMQ (reference sequence). CDR3 DNA: TGTGCCAGCAGCCGAGACAGGGGTCACAACATTCAGTACTTC. This codes for CASSRDRGHNIQYF.

This chain connects TRBV2 to TRBJ1-2; D may be TRBD1 (5 bases). CDR3 size: 13 residues. The V gene's germline CDR1 is SNHLY and CDR2 FYNNEI. Trimming cost V 6 bases and J 4 bases, with 12 bases left between them. The CDR3 DNA sequence: TGTGCCAGCAGGTCGGACACCTTCTATGGCTACACCTTC. Its protein product is CASRSDTFYGYTF. The full variable domain, completed using reference TRBV2 and TRBJ1-2, is EPEVTQTPSHQVTQMGQEVILRCVPISNHLYFYWYRQILGQKVEFLVSFYNNEISEKSEIFDDQFSVERPDGSNFTLKIRSTKLEDSAMYFCASRSDTFYGYTFGSGTRLTVV.

The V gene is TRBV25-1, the J gene TRBJ2-5; D perhaps matches TRBD2 (5 bases). Trimming removed 0 bases from V and 5 bases from J, with 10 bases in between. Per the germline V gene, CDR1 is MGHDK and CDR2 is SYGVNS. This CDR3 has 14 residues. In DNA form, the CDR3 reads TGTGCCAGCAGTGAATACGGGGTTCGGGAGACCCAGTACTTC. Translation gives CASSEYGVRETQYF.

The chain recombines TRBV12-3 or TRBV12-4 with TRBJ2-1, with D possibly TRBD2 on 6 matching bases. V shed 8 bases and J shed 9 bases, with 17 bases lying between them. CDR3 length equals 13 residues. CDR3 DNA sequence: TGTGCCAGCTATCGGACCGGGGGAAGTGAGCAGTTCTTC. Translating gives CASYRTGGSEQFF.

The CDR3 here is CASSVSGSWTGELFF. The CDR3 DNA sequence: TGTGCCAGTAGTGTTAGCGGGAGTTGGACCGGGGAGCTGTTTTTT. V and J are TRBV19 and TRBJ2-2, with TRBD2 identical over 9 bases. The trim removed 5 bases at V and 5 bases at J, leaving 6 bases unmatched. The CDR3 is 15 amino acids. Germline lookup yields CDR1 LNHDA and CDR2 SQIVND (reference sequence).

This chain uses TRBV24-1 with TRBJ2-1; TRBD1 matches at 8 bases. The germline CDR1 and CDR2 sequences are KGHDR and SFDVKD. J gave up 9 bases and V 1 base, and 7 bases lay outside the gene matches. This CDR3 comprises 15 residues. CDR3 residues: CATSDFRTGSLEQFF. The CDR3 nucleotides read TGTGCCACCAGTGATTTCCGGACAGGGTCTCTTGAGCAGTTCTTC.

V is TRBV4-1 and J is TRBJ1-4, with 8 positions matching TRBD1. The CDR3 extends over 17 amino acids. Per the germline V gene, CDR1 is MGHRA and CDR2 is YSYEKL. V shed 1 base, J shed 2 bases, and the junction held 6 bases outside the gene matches. DNA of the CDR3: TGCGCCAGCAGCCAAGGGACAGGGTCAGTTACTAATGAAAAACTGTTTTTT. This encodes CASSQGTGSVTNEKLFF.

In its sample, this clone was seen once. V is TRBV10-3 and J is TRBJ2-3; 9 bases fit TRBD1. The CDR3 extends over 19 amino acids. The V segment lost 6 bases and the J segment 4 bases; nucleotides outside the gene matches: 20. Germline-derived CDR1 and CDR2 are ENHRY and SYGVKD. CDR3 protein: CAIRDRVSDRGRGPDTQYF. The CDR3 nucleotides read TGTGCCATCAGGGACAGAGTTTCCGACAGGGGGAGGGGGCCAGATACGCAGTATTTT.

This chain joins TRBV12-3 or TRBV12-4 and TRBJ1-3; a weak D match, TRBD1 (6 bases). The CDR3 consists of 12 residues. Trimming removed 5 bases at V and 7 bases at J, with 9 bases between. The chain's CDR3 is CASSKQGNTIYF. CDR3 DNA sequence: TGTGCCAGCAGTAAACAGGGCAACACCATATATTTT.